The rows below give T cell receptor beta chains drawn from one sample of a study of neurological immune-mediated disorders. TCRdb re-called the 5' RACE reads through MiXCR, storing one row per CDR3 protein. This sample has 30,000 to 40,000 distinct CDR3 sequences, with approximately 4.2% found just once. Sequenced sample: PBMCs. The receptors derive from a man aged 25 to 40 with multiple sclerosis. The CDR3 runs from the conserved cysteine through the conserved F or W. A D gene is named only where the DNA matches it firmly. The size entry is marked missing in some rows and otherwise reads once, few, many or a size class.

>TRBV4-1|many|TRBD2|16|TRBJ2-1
TGCGCCAGCAGTCGAACTCTTAGCGGGGGGGACAATGAGCAGTTCTTC
CASSRTLSGGDNEQFF
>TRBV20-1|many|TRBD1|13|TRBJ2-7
TGCAGTGCCAGGGGGATGCCGGCCTACGAGCAGTACTTC
CSARGMPAYEQYF
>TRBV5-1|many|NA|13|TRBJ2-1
TGCGCCAGCAGCACGACAGGTTACAATGAGCAGTTCTTC
CASSTTGYNEQFF
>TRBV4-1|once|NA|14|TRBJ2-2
TGCGCCAGCAGCCAAATAGGGGGTCCCGGGGAGCTGTTTTTT
CASSQIGGPGELFF
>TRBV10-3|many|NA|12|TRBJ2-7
TGTGCCATCAGTGATGATGTACTTACCCAGTACTTC
CAISDDVLTQYF
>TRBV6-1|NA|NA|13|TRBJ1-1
TGTGCCAGCAGTGAACGAGGGAACACTGAAGCTTTCTTT
CASSERGNTEAFF
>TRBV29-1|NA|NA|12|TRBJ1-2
TGCAGCGTTTTGGTTCCCCCGGATGGCTACACCTTC
CSVLVPPDGYTF
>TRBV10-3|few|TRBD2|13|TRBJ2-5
TGTGCCATCAGTGATCGGGGGGAGGAGACCCAGTACTTC
CAISDRGEETQYF
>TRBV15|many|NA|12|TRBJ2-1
TGTGCCACCAGTACTACGGTGGGTGAGCAGTTCTTC
CATSTTVGEQFF
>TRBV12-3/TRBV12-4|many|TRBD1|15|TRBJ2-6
TGTGCCAGCAGTGTGGACAGGTCTGGGGCCAACGTCCTGACTTTC
CASSVDRSGANVLTF
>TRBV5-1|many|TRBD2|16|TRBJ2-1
TGCGCCAGCAGCTTTTCTAGCGGTAGCTCCTACAATGAGCAGTTCTTC
CASSFSSGSSYNEQFF
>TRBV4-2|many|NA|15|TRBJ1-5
TGTGCCAGCAGCCAGGCATGGAATAGCAATCAGCCCCAGCATTTT
CASSQAWNSNQPQHF
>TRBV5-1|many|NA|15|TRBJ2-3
TGCGCCAGCAGCTTGGTGGCAGGGGGCACAGATACGCAGTATTTT
CASSLVAGGTDTQYF
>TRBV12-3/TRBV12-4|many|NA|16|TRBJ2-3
TGTGCCAGCAGTTTATGGGGGGCTGGGGGCACAGATACGCAGTATTTT
CASSLWGAGGTDTQYF
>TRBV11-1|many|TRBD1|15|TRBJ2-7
TGTGCCAGCAGCTTTGGGACAGGGTGGTCCTACGAGCAGTACTTC
CASSFGTGWSYEQYF
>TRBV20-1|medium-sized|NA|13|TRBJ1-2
TGCAGTGCTGTTCCCAGGGGAAACTATGGCTACACCTTC
CSAVPRGNYGYTF
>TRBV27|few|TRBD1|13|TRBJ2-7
TGTGCCAGCAGTTTATGGGACAGGCGCGAGCAGTACTTC
CASSLWDRREQYF
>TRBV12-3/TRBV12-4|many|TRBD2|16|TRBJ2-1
TGTGCCAGCAGTTCCCCCGGGACTAGCGGGGCCACCAGGAGGTTCTTC
CASSSPGTSGATRRFF
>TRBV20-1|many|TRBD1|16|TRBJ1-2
TGCAGTGCCACCGGGACAGGGGGATCCCTCGGCTGGGGCTACACCTTC
CSATGTGGSLGWGYTF
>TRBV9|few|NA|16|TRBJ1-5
TGTGCCAGCAGCCCCGGATCAGGTGGGGGAAATCAGCCCCAGAATTTT
CASSPGSGGGNQPQNF
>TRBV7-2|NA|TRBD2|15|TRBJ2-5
TGTGCCAGCAGCTTCTGGCGGGGGGGCCAAGAGACCCAGTACTTC
CASSFWRGGQETQYF
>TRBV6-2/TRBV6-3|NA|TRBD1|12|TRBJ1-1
TGTGCCACTTTCACAGGGGATACTGAGGCTTTCTTT
CATFTGDTEAFF
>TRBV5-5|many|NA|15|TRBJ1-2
TGTGCCAGCAGCAGGAAGGACACTCAGAACTATGGCTACACCTTC
CASSRKDTQNYGYTF
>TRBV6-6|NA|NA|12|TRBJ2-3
TGTGCCAGCGGGCGAGTTACAGATACGCAGTATTTT
CASGRVTDTQYF
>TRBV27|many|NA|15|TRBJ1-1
TGTGCCAGCAGTTTGGGGGCATTGACGAACACTGAAGCTTTCTTT
CASSLGALTNTEAFF